A single T cell receptor beta chain is shown here with its context. Its antigen is unidentified. Unique molecular identifiers were attached to individual cDNA molecules during library preparation. TCRdb fed the 5' RACE reads into MiXCR, producing one record per CDR3 protein. The sample consists of roughly 120,000 distinct CDR3 sequences, around 20% of them appearing once. V lost 1 base, J lost 3 bases, and 8 bases stayed unmatched. The CDR3 extends over 18 amino acids. In germline, CDR1 is KGHSH, CDR2 LQKENI. The sample belongs to a study of human T cells and chemical hapten exposure. Study overall: Small differences in pooled library volume mainly drove the variation in TCR yields per sample. Study results and caveats: Following DPC sensitization, TCRs present above 1 in 1000 frequency showed no change.

From whole blood left unfractionated, total RNA was extracted. This TCR derives from a human donor in good health. The V and J genes are TRBV18 and TRBJ2-7; 14 bases are a match to TRBD2. Written as DNA, the CDR3 is TGTGCCAGCTCACCACTCGGGCGAGGGACTAGCGGGAGCTACGAGCAGTACTTC. Protein sequence: CASSPLGRGTSGSYEQYF. Full variable domain (rest looked up from reference TRBV18 and TRBJ2-7): NAGVMQNPRHLVRRRGQEARLRCSPMKGHSHVYWYRQLPEEGLKFMVYLQKENIIDESGMPKERFSAEFPKEGPSILRIQQVVRGDSAAYFCASSPLGRGTSGSYEQYFGPGTRLTVT.